The present TCR beta chain was sequenced within a study of OX40 agonist ivuxolimab in advanced cancers. V lost 4 bases, J lost 6 bases, and 4 bases stayed unmatched. Germline lookup yields CDR1 SQVTM and CDR2 ANQGSEA. The CDR3 has 12 residues. TCRdb keeps only in-frame clones here, not all; method: immunoSEQ multiplex PCR. Of fewer than 30,000 clones listed, around 86% were seen once; the top ten hold about a fifth. The sequence derives from an adult with an advanced solid tumor such as melanoma, head and neck, liver or kidney cancer. Sequenced material: CD4+ or CD8+ T cells sorted from blood, taken in a trial of the OX40 agonist ivuxolimab. The V gene is TRBV29-1, the J gene TRBJ2-7; 9 bases are a match to TRBD1. CDR3 sequence (DNA): TGCAGCGTTGGAGGACAGGGGACCGAGCAGTACTTC. Protein sequence: CSVGGQGTEQYF.